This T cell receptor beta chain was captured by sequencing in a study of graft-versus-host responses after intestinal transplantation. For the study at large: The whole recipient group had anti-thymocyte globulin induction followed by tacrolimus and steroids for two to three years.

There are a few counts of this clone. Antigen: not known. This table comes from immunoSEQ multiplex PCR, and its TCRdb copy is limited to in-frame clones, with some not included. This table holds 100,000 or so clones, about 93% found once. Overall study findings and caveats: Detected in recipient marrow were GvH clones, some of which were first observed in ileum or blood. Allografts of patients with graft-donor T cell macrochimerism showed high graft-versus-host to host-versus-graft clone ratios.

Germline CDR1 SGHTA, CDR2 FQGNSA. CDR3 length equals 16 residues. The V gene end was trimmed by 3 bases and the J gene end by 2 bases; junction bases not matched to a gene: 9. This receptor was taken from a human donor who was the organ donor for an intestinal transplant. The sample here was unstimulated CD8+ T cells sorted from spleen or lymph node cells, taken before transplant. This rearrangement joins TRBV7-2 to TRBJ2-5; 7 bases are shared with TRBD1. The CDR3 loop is CASSLWTGPPQETQYF. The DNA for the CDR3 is TGTGCCAGCAGCTTGTGGACAGGCCCACCGCAAGAGACCCAGTACTTC.